Listed here are 20 T cell receptor beta chains from one sample, sequenced in a study of blood T cell repertoires in COVID-19. TCRdb's copy holds only in-frame clones and misses some; the assay was immunoSEQ multiplex PCR. The data show 140,000 to 150,000 clones, more than 80% seen once. The source material was peripheral blood. The origin of the receptors is a woman aged 60-75 years with active COVID-19.

The V call is TRBV28, the J call TRBJ2-1; unclear D gene. The CDR3 is made up of 12 amino acids. V lost 1 base to trimming and J lost 9 bases, with 7 bases between them. CDR1 and CDR2 (germline): MDHEN, SYDVKM. The CDR3 protein is CASSLFMFEQFF. The CDR3 nucleotides are TGTGCCAGCAGTTTATTCATGTTTGAGCAGTTCTTC. Combining the CDR3 with reference TRBV28 and TRBJ2-1 gives the whole variable domain DVKVTQSSRYLVKRTGEKVFLECVQDMDHENMFWYRQDPGLGLRLIYFSYDVKMKEKGDIPEGYSVSREKKERFSLILESASTNQTSMYLCASSLFMFEQFFGPGTRLTVL.

The chain joins TRBV5-1 to TRBJ2-2; tentative D call: TRBD1 (6 bases). The CDR3 loop spans 13 amino acids. CDR1 and CDR2 from the germline V gene are SGHRS and YFSETQ. The V end was cut by 4 bases, the J end by 6 bases, with 10 bases between. CDR3 sequence: CASSHGQPGELFF. DNA for the CDR3: TGCGCCAGCAGCCACGGACAGCCCGGGGAGCTGTTTTTT.

The chain has TRBV5-1 and TRBJ2-7; 11 bases are a match to TRBD1. Trimming cost V 4 bases and J 3 bases; bases outside gene matches: 3. CDR1 is SGHRS and CDR2 is YFSETQ in the germline V gene. There are 14 residues in the CDR3. The CDR3 sequence is CASSAGTGGYEQYF. CDR3 DNA: TGCGCCAGCAGCGCCGGGACAGGGGGCTACGAGCAGTACTTC.

This clone was picked up a small number of times. The chain uses TRBV9 and TRBJ2-7; 7 nucleotides align to TRBD2. Germline values: CDR1 SGDLS, CDR2 YYNGEE. Unmatched junction bases numbered 10, after V lost 6 bases and J lost 4 bases. This CDR3 has 14 amino acids. This chain's CDR3 is CASNPGGRAYEQYF. The CDR3 DNA reads as TGTGCCAGCAACCCAGGCGGGAGAGCGTACGAGCAGTACTTC.

The V and J genes are TRBV7-3 and TRBJ2-3, with 10 bases that match TRBD1. Looked up from germline, CDR1 is SGHTA and CDR2 is FQGTGA. V dropped 6 bases and J dropped 4; count of bases not matched to a gene: 7. The CDR3 is made up of 15 amino acids. For the CDR3, the DNA is TGTGCCAGCAGTCGGGGACAGGGGTCGGCAGATACGCAGTATTTT. Residues: CASSRGQGSADTQYF.

The chain recombines TRBV28 with TRBJ2-1, with 12 bases lining up with TRBD2. Germline values: CDR1 MDHEN, CDR2 SYDVKM. CDR3 length equals 15 residues. V trimming: 3 bases; J trimming: 9 bases; junction bases outside the gene matches: 6. DNA of the CDR3: TGTGCCAGCAGTTTGAGGACTAGCGGGGTTGGTGAGCAGTTCTTC. Translated: CASSLRTSGVGEQFF.

The chain combines TRBV6-2 or TRBV6-3 with TRBJ1-5, with D possibly being TRBD1 (5 bases). CDR3 length: 15 residues. Germline V lookup: CDR1 MNHEY, CDR2 SVGEGT. V was clipped by 6 bases and J by 0 bases, with 12 bases between them. CDR3 sequence reads: CASSRQPLSNQPQHF. The DNA of the CDR3 is TGTGCCAGCAGCCGACAGCCTCTTAGCAATCAGCCCCAGCATTTT.

This chain connects TRBV9 to TRBJ2-1; D perhaps matches TRBD1 (6 bases). CDR3 length: 17 amino acids. V was clipped by 4 bases and J by 2 bases, with 19 bases between them. Looked up from germline, CDR1 is SGDLS and CDR2 is YYNGEE. The CDR3 DNA reads TGTGCCAGCAGCCCCGATAGGTTACAGGGCACCTACAATGAGCAGTTCTTC. Its translation: CASSPDRLQGTYNEQFF.

The chain couples TRBV9 to TRBJ2-7; D gene ambiguous. Germline V lookup: CDR1 SGDLS, CDR2 YYNGEE. Trimming took 4 bases from V and 0 from J, leaving 17 bases between them. This CDR3 spans 16 amino acids. The DNA for the CDR3 is TGTGCCAGCAGCCCCCTGATGACACTTAACTCCTACGAGCAGTACTTC. Translating it yields CASSPLMTLNSYEQYF.

V usage is TRBV13 and J usage is TRBJ1-2, with D unclear. Trimming shortened V by 2 bases and J by 3 bases, and 19 bases separated the two germline ends. Per the germline V gene, CDR1 is PRHDT and CDR2 is FYEKMQ (reference sequence). CDR3 length equals 17 residues. In nucleotides, the CDR3 is TGTGCCAGCAGCTTATACTTCCCGGGGTCTGACGACTATGGCTACACCTTC. This sequence encodes CASSLYFPGSDDYGYTF.

V is TRBV27 and J is TRBJ2-2; 9 bases are shared with TRBD1. Germline trimming cut 7 bases from V and 3 bases from J; bases unmatched to any gene: 9. Per the germline V gene, CDR1 is MNHEY and CDR2 is SMNVEV (reference sequence). The length of the CDR3 is 16 residues. CDR3 loop: CASTPTGGIYTGELFF. DNA of the CDR3: TGTGCCAGCACCCCAACAGGGGGCATATACACCGGGGAGCTGTTTTTT.

The rearrangement links TRBV28 to TRBJ2-7, with 13 bases fitting TRBD2. This CDR3 comprises 17 residues. CDR1 is MDHEN and CDR2 is SYDVKM in the germline V gene. Trimming removed 4 bases from V and 6 bases from J; junction bases left unmatched: 12. This CDR3 is CASSSLAGGPFFGEQYF. The CDR3 DNA is TGTGCCAGCAGTTCACTAGCGGGAGGGCCCTTTTTTGGCGAGCAGTACTTC.

The genes are TRBV16 and TRBJ1-6, with 7 bases matching TRBD1. The CDR3 covers 18 residues. The junction had 11 bases not matched to a gene; V was cut back by 0 bases and J by 6 bases. Per the germline V gene, CDR1 is KGHSY and CDR2 is FQNENV. The CDR3 sequence: CASSQSATGSWGNSPLHF. CDR3 in DNA: TGTGCCAGCAGCCAATCGGCGACAGGGAGCTGGGGTAATTCACCCCTCCACTTT.

J is TRBJ1-1 and V is TRBV19; TRBD1 might be the D (6 bases). V lost 5 bases to trimming and J lost 4 bases, with 14 bases between them. CDR1 and CDR2 (germline): LNHDA, SQIVND (reference sequence). The CDR3 consists of 14 residues. CDR3 nucleotides: TGTGCCAGTAGTCTCAAGGGGGGGACCACTGAAGCTTTCTTT. Protein product: CASSLKGGTTEAFF.

CDR3 sequence: CASSLSSSYEQYF. In nucleotides, the CDR3 is TGTGCCAGCAGCTTAAGCAGCTCCTACGAGCAGTACTTC. The rearrangement joins TRBV7-3 to TRBJ2-7; D is ambiguous. CDR1 SGHTA and CDR2 FQGTGA come from the germline V gene. The CDR3 runs to 13 residues. The germline V and J ends were trimmed by 1 base and 0 bases, with 4 bases remaining between them.

This clone was seen more than once but under ten times. The gene calls are TRBV15 and TRBJ2-7; TRBD2 might be the D (6 bases). Trimming took off 0 bases at V and 1 base at J, with 7 bases between the two ends. This CDR3 spans 14 amino acids. Germline V gene lookup returns CDR1 LNHNV and CDR2 YYDKDF (reference sequence). This chain's CDR3 is CATSRDGTSYEQYF. The CDR3 DNA sequence: TGTGCCACCAGCAGAGATGGGACTTCCTACGAGCAGTACTTC.

This clone was found once. The chain recombines TRBV7-2 with TRBJ1-2, with 8 bases fitting TRBD1. V was clipped by 5 bases and J by 7 bases; unmatched bases: 0. The CDR3 contains 11 residues. Germline loops: CDR1 SGHTA, CDR2 FQGNSA. The CDR3 bases are TGTGCCAGCAGCACAGGGGGTGGCTACACCTTC. Residues: CASSTGGGYTF.

The V gene is TRBV2, the J gene TRBJ1-2; TRBD1 aligns across 7 bases. The CDR3 has 14 amino acids. Trimming removed 4 bases from V and 4 bases from J; junction bases left unmatched: 6. Per germline, CDR1 SNHLY and CDR2 FYNNEI. As DNA, the CDR3 is TGTGCCAGCAGTGGACAGCAGGGGGGCTATGGCTACACCTTC. Translation gives CASSGQQGGYGYTF.

The V and J genes are TRBV18 and TRBJ2-2; TRBD2 matches 7 bases. This CDR3 comprises 18 residues. The V segment lost 1 base and the J segment 0 bases; nucleotides outside the gene matches: 8. The V gene's germline CDR1 is KGHSH and CDR2 LQKENI. The CDR3, as DNA: TGTGCCAGCTCACCACAAAATAGCGGGTTCGCGAACACCGGGGAGCTGTTTTTT. As protein: CASSPQNSGFANTGELFF.

The table lists this clone with a count of one. The chain has TRBV5-6 and TRBJ1-2, with a weak D call TRBD1 (5 bases). CDR3 length equals 13 residues. The germline V gene encodes CDR1 SGHDT and CDR2 YYEEEE. Trimming took off 1 base at V and 6 bases at J, with 10 bases between the two ends. CDR3 bases: TGTGCCAGCAGCTTGAGTTCGGGGGATGGCTACACCTTC. Protein: CASSLSSGDGYTF.